The clone carrying this T cell receptor (beta chain) was recorded at least ten times. Participants came from 20 to 25 US areas, aged about 18 to 95 years. The table came from immunoSEQ multiplex PCR; TCRdb's copy has only in-frame clones and leaves some out. This table holds approximately 260,000 clones, about four fifths found once. This sample was included in a study of blood T cell repertoires in COVID-19. The wider study: From T cells, B-cell-depleted T cells, or PBMCs came the material, which was cDNA or gDNA.

The CDR3 runs 13 residues. V shed 8 bases, J shed 4 bases, and the junction held 2 bases outside the gene matches. Germline V gives CDR1 MNHEY, CDR2 SVGAGI. This sequence joins TRBV6-5 and TRBJ1-6, with 7 nucleotides matching TRBD1. This TCR derives from a man in his forties or fifties who had recovered from COVID-19. Material for sequencing was PBMCs or T cells enriched from blood (not recorded which). CDR3 loop: CASWGQYNSPLHF. The CDR3 coding sequence is TGTGCCAGCTGGGGACAGTATAATTCACCCCTCCACTTT.